This is a list of T cell receptor beta chains from one sample in a study of blood T cell repertoires in COVID-19. Clones were read by immunoSEQ multiplex PCR, and TCRdb kept only the in-frame ones, dropping some. The sample has 90,000 to 100,000 clones, 65% to 85% seen once. Material for sequencing was peripheral blood. The receptor source for this set is a man in his 60s with acute or convalescent COVID-19. The CDR3 runs from the conserved cysteine through the conserved F or W. Each record gives: clone size, J gene, V gene, D gene, CDR3 DNA, CDR3 protein. D genes are given only for firm matches. Expanded clones get a size class; other rows say once, few or many, or leave the size out.

. | TRBJ2-2 | TRBV5-6 | . | TGTGCCAGCAGCTTGCTTCTCACCGGGGAGCTGTTTTTT | CASSLLLTGELFF
once | TRBJ1-3 | TRBV10-2 | TRBD1 | TGCGCCAGCAGCGACAGGGGGAACACCATATATTTT | CASSDRGNTIYF
. | TRBJ1-2 | TRBV5-5 | . | TGTGCCAGCAGCTCTCAATTAGGGGTCTATGGCTACACCTTC | CASSSQLGVYGYTF
. | TRBJ2-7 | TRBV7-9 | . | TGTGCCAGCAGCTTAGCTCGGTCTTACGAGCAGTACTTC | CASSLARSYEQYF
. | TRBJ1-3 | TRBV6-5 | TRBD1 | TGTGCCAGCGGGGAACAGGGGACTGGAAACACCATATATTTT | CASGEQGTGNTIYF
. | TRBJ1-1 | TRBV9 | . | TGTGCCAGCAGCGTTACGGGACATACCGAAGCTTTCTTT | CASSVTGHTEAFF
. | TRBJ1-3 | TRBV5-1 | . | TGCGCCAGCAGCCCGGGGGGAGGTAGCTCTGGAAACACCATATATTTT | CASSPGGGSSGNTIYF
. | TRBJ1-2 | TRBV5-1 | . | TGCGCCAGCAGCTTCGGGAAAAACTATGGCTACACCTTC | CASSFGKNYGYTF
. | TRBJ1-2 | TRBV27 | . | TGTGCCAGCAGTTCGTCTATTCGTAATCATGGCTACACCTTC | CASSSSIRNHGYTF
. | TRBJ2-1 | TRBV10-3 | . | TGTGCCATCAGTCAAAGGGACACTTACAATGAGCAGTTCTTC | CAISQRDTYNEQFF
. | TRBJ2-7 | TRBV18 | TRBD1 | TGTGCCAGCTCACCGGTGGGACAGGGCGACGAGCAGTACTTC | CASSPVGQGDEQYF